Presented here are 16 T cell receptor beta chains from one specimen sequenced in a study of T cells expressing NK-cell markers. TCRdb reprocessed the 5' RACE reads; each CDR3 protein has one entry and no DNA is given. The listing records fewer than 400,000 distinct CDR3 sequences. Sequencing used blood T cells: a sorted CD56 or NKG2C T cell subset, CD4+ or CD8+ T cells, or bulk PBMC T cells (not recorded which). The receptors shown here come from a man aged 18-70 years in good health.

V is TRBV5-1 and J is TRBJ2-1; lacking DNA, the TRBD2 call made by TCRdb goes unchecked. CDR1 is SGHRS, CDR2 YFSETQ, per germline. CDR3 length: 20 amino acids. CDR3 region: CASSFSGTSGGPSSYNEQFF.

CDR3 sequence reads: CASSLSKIGQSGQYF. The rearrangement joins TRBV7-3 to TRBJ2-7; the TCRdb D gene call, TRBD2, has no DNA to confirm it. Germline assignment: CDR1 SGHTA and CDR2 FQGTGA. CDR3 length: 15 amino acids.

This CDR3 reads CARTGDNPAKNIQYF. The V call is TRBV12-3 or TRBV12-4, the J call TRBJ2-4; with no DNA, the TCRdb D assignment of TRBD1 cannot be verified. The CDR3 totals 15 residues.

The V call is TRBV18, the J call TRBJ1-6; without DNA, the TCRdb call of TRBD1 cannot be checked. This CDR3 is 15 amino acids long. The germline V gene encodes CDR1 KGHSH and CDR2 LQKENI. CDR3 region: CASSRSGGWNSPLHF. The variable domain in full, with the rest retrieved from reference TRBV18 and TRBJ1-6, is NAGVMQNPRHLVRRRGQEARLRCSPMKGHSHVYWYRQLPEEGLKFMVYLQKENIIDESGMPKERFSAEFPKEGPSILRIQQVVRGDSAAYFCASSRSGGWNSPLHFGNGTRLTVT.

The V and J genes are TRBV4-2 and TRBJ2-7; TCRdb returns TRBD2, unconfirmable since there is no DNA. This CDR3 region has 15 residues. Germline V gene data show CDR1 as LGHNA and CDR2 as YNFKEQ. The CDR3 spells CASSQDERGSYEQYF.

The chain couples TRBV7-8 to TRBJ2-7. This CDR3 comprises 14 residues. From germline, CDR1 is SGHVS and CDR2 FQNEAQ. CDR3 protein: CASSLHGRFYEQYF.

The chain uses TRBV20-1 and TRBJ2-7; absent DNA, TCRdb's TRBD1 call cannot be checked. The CDR3 length is 14 residues. The germline V gene has CDR1 DFQATT and CDR2 SNEGSKA (reference sequence). The CDR3 region is CSAFPRTGAYEQYF.

The chain recombines TRBV10-3 with TRBJ1-1. Germline CDR1 and CDR2: ENHRY and SYGVKD. CDR3 length: 14 amino acids. The chain's CDR3 is CAISDGSWNTEAFF.

V usage is TRBV9 and J usage is TRBJ2-3; the TCRdb call, TRBD1, lacks DNA for checking. This CDR3 is built from 12 residues. Germline loops: CDR1 SGDLS, CDR2 YYNGEE. CDR3 loop: CASSPRDVPQYF.

The CDR3 is CASSPRNPVWEKLFF. The chain carries TRBV5-1 and TRBJ1-4; the D gene TCRdb calls, TRBD1, cannot be checked with no DNA. The CDR3 spans 15 residues. The germline gives CDR1 SGHRS, CDR2 YFSETQ.

The rearrangement links TRBV7-2 to TRBJ1-3. The germline V gene has CDR1 SGHTA and CDR2 FQGNSA. The CDR3 extends over 15 amino acids. CDR3 sequence: CASSSFQDSGNTIYF. Combining the CDR3 with reference TRBV7-2 and TRBJ1-3 gives the whole variable domain GAGVSQSPSNKVTEKGKDVELRCDPISGHTALYWYRQSLGQGLEFLIYFQGNSAPDKSGLPSDRFSAERTGGSVSTLTIQRTQQEDSAVYLCASSSFQDSGNTIYFGEGSWLTVV.

The J gene is TRBJ2-1, the V gene TRBV10-3; TCRdb's assignment of TRBD2 cannot be checked, as there is no DNA. Looked up from germline, CDR1 is ENHRY and CDR2 is SYGVKD. The CDR3 runs 14 residues. The CDR3 protein is CASTGTSGGNEQFF.

V and J are TRBV3-1 and TRBJ1-6. Germline loops: CDR1 LGHDT, CDR2 YNNKEL (reference sequence). CDR3 length: 13 amino acids. The CDR3: CASSQDPIKPLHF.

The genes are TRBV6-5 and TRBJ1-5. Per germline, CDR1 MNHEY and CDR2 SVGAGI. The CDR3 sequence is 14 residues long. Here the CDR3 reads CASSLNRGDQPQHF.

The chain is built from TRBV6-1 and TRBJ2-5; TCRdb calls TRBD2, which cannot be checked without DNA. The CDR3 sequence is 12 residues long. The germline CDR1 and CDR2 sequences are MNHNS and SASEGT. The CDR3 region is CASSVREETQYF.

J is TRBJ2-7 and V is TRBV5-1. The CDR3 is 12 amino acids. Germline V CDR1 and CDR2: SGHRS, YFSETQ. The CDR3 loop is CASSLDLGEQYF.